This T cell receptor beta chain originates from a study of blood T cell repertoires in COVID-19. On the study more broadly: COVID-19 samples from acute and convalescent phases originated in the United States, Italy and Spain.

Authors' data handling: Amplification with reference gene primers provided the estimates of nucleated cell counts. The protocol was immunoSEQ multiplex PCR, while the TCRdb copy is restricted to in-frame clones and leaves out a portion. V and J calls and clone size are as listed in that table; D and trimming were resolved from the DNA. Of 70,000 to 90,000 clones listed, 88% are singletons. The CDR3 extends over 14 amino acids. Looked up from germline, CDR1 is KGHDR and CDR2 is SFDVKD. V trimming: 9 bases; J trimming: 12 bases; junction bases outside the gene matches: 14. The receptor was isolated from a man over 45 with acute or convalescent COVID-19. Source material: peripheral blood. The chain has TRBV24-1 and TRBJ2-1; 9 bases align to TRBD2. This CDR3 is CATQLASGVGGQFF. DNA of the CDR3: TGTGCCACCCAACTCGCTAGCGGGGTGGGTGGGCAGTTCTTC.